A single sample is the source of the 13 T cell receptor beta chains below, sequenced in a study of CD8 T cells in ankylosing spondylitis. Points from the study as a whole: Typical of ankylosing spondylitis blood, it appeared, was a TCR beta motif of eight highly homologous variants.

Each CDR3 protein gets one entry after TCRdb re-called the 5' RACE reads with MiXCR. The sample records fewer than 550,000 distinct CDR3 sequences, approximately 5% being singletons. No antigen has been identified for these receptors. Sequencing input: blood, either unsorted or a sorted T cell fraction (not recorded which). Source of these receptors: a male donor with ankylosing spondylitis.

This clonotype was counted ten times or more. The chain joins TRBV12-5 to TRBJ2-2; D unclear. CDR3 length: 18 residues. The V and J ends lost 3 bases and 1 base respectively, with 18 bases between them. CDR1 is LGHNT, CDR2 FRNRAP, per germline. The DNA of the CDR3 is TGTGCTAGTGGTTTATTCCCCGGCTCACTCCTGAACACCGGGGAGCTGTTTTTT. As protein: CASGLFPGSLLNTGELFF. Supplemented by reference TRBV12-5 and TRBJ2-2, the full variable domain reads DARVTQTPRHKVTEMGQEVTMRCQPILGHNTVFWYRQTMMQGLELLAYFRNRAPLDDSGMPKDRFSAEMPDATLATLKIQPSEPRDSAVYFCASGLFPGSLLNTGELFFGEGSRLTVL.

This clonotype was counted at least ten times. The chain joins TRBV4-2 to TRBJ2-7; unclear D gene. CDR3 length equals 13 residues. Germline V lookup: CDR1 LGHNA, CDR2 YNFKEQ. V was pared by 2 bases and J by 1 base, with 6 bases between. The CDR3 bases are TGTGCCAGCAGCCAAATGGGGTCCTACGAGCAGTACTTC. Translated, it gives CASSQMGSYEQYF.

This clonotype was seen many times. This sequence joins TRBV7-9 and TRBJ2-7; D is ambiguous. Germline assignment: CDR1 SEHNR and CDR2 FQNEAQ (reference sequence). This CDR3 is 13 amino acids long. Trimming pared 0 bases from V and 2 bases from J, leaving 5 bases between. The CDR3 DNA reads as TGTGCCAGCAGCTTAGCCACAACCTACGAGCAGTACTTC. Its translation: CASSLATTYEQYF.

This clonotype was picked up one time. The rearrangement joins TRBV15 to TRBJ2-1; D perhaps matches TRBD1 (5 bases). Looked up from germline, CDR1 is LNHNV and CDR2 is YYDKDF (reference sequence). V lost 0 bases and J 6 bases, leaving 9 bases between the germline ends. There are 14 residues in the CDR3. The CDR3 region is CATSRDSGSNEQFF. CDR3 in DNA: TGTGCCACCAGCAGAGATTCAGGGTCCAATGAGCAGTTCTTC.

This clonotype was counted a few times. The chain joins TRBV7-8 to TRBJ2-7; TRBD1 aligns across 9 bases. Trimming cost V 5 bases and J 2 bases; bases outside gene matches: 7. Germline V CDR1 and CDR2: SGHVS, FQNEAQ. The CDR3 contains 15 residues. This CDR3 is CASSAGTGSPYEQYF. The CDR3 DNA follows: TGTGCCAGCAGCGCCGGGACAGGGTCGCCCTACGAGCAGTACTTC.

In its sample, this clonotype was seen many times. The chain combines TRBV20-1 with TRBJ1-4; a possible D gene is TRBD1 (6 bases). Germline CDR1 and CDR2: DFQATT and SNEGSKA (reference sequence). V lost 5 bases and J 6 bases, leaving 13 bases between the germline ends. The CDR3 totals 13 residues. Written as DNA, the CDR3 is TGCAGTGCTGCGAAGGGGGTTTATGAAAAACTGTTTTTT. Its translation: CSAAKGVYEKLFF.

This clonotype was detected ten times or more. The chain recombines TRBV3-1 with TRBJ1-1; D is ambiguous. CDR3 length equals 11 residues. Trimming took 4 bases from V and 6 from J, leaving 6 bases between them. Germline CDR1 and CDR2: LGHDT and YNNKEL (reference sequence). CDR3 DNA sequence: TGTGCCAGCAGCCTCGATGCTGAAGCTTTCTTT. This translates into CASSLDAEAFF. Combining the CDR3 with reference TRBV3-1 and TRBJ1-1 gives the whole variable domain DTAVSQTPKYLVTQMGNDKSIKCEQNLGHDTMYWYKQDSKKFLKIMFSYNNKELIINETVPNRFSPKSPDKAHLNLHINSLELGDSAVYFCASSLDAEAFFGQGTRLTVV.

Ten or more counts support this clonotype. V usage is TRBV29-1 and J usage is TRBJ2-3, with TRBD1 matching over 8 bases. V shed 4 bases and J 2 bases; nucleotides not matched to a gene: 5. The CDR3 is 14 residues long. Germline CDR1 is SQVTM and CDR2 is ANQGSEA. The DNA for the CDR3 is TGCAGCGTTGCGACAGGGGATTACACAGATACGCAGTATTTT. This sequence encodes CSVATGDYTDTQYF.

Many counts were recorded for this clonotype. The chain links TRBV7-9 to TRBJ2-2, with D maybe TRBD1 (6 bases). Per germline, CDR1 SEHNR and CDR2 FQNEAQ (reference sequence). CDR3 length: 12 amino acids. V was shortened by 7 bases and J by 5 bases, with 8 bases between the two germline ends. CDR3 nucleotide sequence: TGTGCCAGCAACGACAGGACCGGGGAGCTGTTTTTT. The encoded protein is CASNDRTGELFF.

The CDR3 spells CASSLEAGDTGELFF. CDR3 coding DNA: TGCGCCAGCAGCTTGGAAGCGGGGGACACCGGGGAGCTGTTTTTT. The chain uses TRBV5-1 and TRBJ2-2; TRBD2 matches 8 bases. This CDR3 comprises 15 residues. Unmatched junction bases numbered 1, after V lost 0 bases and J lost 3 bases. From germline, CDR1 is SGHRS and CDR2 YFSETQ. Full variable domain (rest looked up from reference TRBV5-1 and TRBJ2-2): KAGVTQTPRYLIKTRGQQVTLSCSPISGHRSVSWYQQTPGQGLQFLFEYFSETQRNKGNFPGRFSGRQFSNSRSEMNVSTLELGDSALYLCASSLEAGDTGELFFGEGSRLTVL.

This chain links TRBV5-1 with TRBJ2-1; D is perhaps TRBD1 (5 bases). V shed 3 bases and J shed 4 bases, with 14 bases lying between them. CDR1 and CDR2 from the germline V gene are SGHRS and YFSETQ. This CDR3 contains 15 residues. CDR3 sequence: CASSSGQKTYNEQFF. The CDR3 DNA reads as TGCGCCAGCAGCTCAGGACAAAAAACGTACAATGAGCAGTTCTTC.

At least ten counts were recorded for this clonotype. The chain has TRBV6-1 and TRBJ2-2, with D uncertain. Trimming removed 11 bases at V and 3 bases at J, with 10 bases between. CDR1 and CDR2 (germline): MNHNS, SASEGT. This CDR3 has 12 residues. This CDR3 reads CAGLEHTGELFF. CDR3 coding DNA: TGTGCCGGCCTCGAACACACCGGGGAGCTGTTTTTT.

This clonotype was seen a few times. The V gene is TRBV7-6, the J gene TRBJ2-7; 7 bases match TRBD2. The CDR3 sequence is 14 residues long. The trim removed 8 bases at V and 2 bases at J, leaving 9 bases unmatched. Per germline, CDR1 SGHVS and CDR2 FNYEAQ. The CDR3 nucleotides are TGTGCCAGCTCTGAAGGGGAGGGGACCTACGAGCAGTACTTC. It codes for CASSEGEGTYEQYF.